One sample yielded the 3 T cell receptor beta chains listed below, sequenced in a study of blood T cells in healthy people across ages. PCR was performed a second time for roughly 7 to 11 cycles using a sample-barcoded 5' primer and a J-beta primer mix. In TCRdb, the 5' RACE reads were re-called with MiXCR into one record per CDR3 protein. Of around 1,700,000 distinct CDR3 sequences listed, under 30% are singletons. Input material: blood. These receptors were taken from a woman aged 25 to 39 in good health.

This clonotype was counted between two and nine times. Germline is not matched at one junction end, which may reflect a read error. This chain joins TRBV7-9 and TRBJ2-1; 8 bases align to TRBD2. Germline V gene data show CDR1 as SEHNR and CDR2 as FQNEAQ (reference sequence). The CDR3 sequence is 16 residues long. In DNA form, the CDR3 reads TGTGCCGGCAGCTTTAGGAGGGCGGGAGGAGGGAATGAGCAGTTCTTC. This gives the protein CAGSFRRAGGGNEQFF.

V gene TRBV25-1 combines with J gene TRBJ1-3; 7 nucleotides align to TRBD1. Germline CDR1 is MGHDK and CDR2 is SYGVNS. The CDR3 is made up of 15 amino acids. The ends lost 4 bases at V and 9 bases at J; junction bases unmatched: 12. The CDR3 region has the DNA TGTGCCAGCAGTGCGCAGGGGGGGTATATGAGCACCATATATTTT. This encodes CASSAQGGYMSTIYF. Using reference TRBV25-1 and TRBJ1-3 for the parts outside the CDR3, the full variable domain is EADIYQTPRYLVIGTGKKITLECSQTMGHDKMYWYQQDPGMELHLIHYSYGVNSTEKGDLSSESTVSRIRTEHFPLTLESARPSHTSQYLCASSAQGGYMSTIYFGEGSWLTVV.

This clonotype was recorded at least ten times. CDR3 nucleotides: TGTGCCAGCAGCGCTAGCCGACCCCCTTACGAGCAGTACTTC. Translating it yields CASSASRPPYEQYF. The chain has TRBV7-6 and TRBJ2-7; the D gene is possibly TRBD2 (5 bases). The CDR3 length is 14 residues. V was clipped by 5 bases and J by 4 bases, with 15 bases between them. CDR1 SGHVS and CDR2 FNYEAQ come from the germline V gene. The full variable domain, rest sourced from reference TRBV7-6 and TRBJ2-7, is GAGVSQSPRYKVTKRGQDVALRCDPISGHVSLYWYRQALGQGPEFLTYFNYEAQQDKSGLPNDRFSAERPEGSISTLTIQRTEQRDSAMYRCASSASRPPYEQYFGPGTRLTVT.